These 3 T cell receptor beta chains originate from one sample sequenced in a study of regulatory T cells in long-lasting Graves disease. Stated time point: newly diagnosed GD, antithyroid drugs for less than 3 months. RNA extracted from PBMCs served as the sequencing template. Both iRepertoire HTBI primers and Arm-PCR of CDR3 regions were used to build the TCR beta libraries. TCRdb called the multiplex PCR reads again in MiXCR, with one record for every CDR3 protein. The sample records roughly 440,000 distinct CDR3 sequences, roughly 15% being singletons. A further study also used this sample, focusing on T cells in Graves' hyperthyroidism and ophthalmopathy.

The source was peripheral blood mononuclear cells (PBMCs), collected at new diagnosis, from a patient treated with antithyroid drugs. All receptors come from a woman aged 18-29 years with Graves disease.

CDR3 amino acids: CSLARGAGHVQYF. CDR3 in DNA: TGCAGCCTAGCCCGGGGAGCGGGCCATGTGCAGTACTTC. The genes are TRBV20-1 and TRBJ2-7; D may be TRBD2 (6 bases). CDR1 and CDR2 from the germline V gene are DFQATT and SNEGSKA (reference sequence). This CDR3 comprises 13 residues.

This clonotype appeared many times. The chain carries TRBV20-1 and TRBJ2-5; a possible D gene is TRBD1 (5 bases). This CDR3 is 12 amino acids long. V was trimmed by 5 bases and J by 3 bases, leaving 10 bases between them. The germline V gene has CDR1 DFQATT and CDR2 SNEGSKA (reference sequence). The CDR3 region is CSADDSEETQYF. CDR3 nucleotide sequence: TGCAGTGCTGATGACAGCGAAGAGACCCAGTACTTC.

The sample holds many counts of this clonotype. The chain has TRBV6-2 or TRBV6-3 and TRBJ2-7; 8 nucleotides match TRBD1. V lost 6 bases to trimming and J lost 3 bases; unmatched junction nucleotides: 7. The CDR3 totals 14 residues. Germline loops: CDR1 MNHEY, CDR2 SVGEGT. The CDR3 nucleotides are TGTGCCAGCAGGCCACAGGGGGTCGACTACGAGCAGTACTTC. It translates to CASRPQGVDYEQYF.